This entry concerns a single TCR beta chain. Its antigen remains unidentified. No quality values exist for individual bases; no much larger clone is one base distant. Collaborating institutions collected whole blood in K2EDTA tubes following their own protocols. For TCRbeta analysis, collaborators shipped samples as frozen whole blood, isolated PBMCs, or DNA extracted from either of those sample types. This specimen belongs to a study of blood T cell repertoires in COVID-19 (dated by TCRdb to about 2020). Looking at the study overall: Samples covering the acute and convalescent phases of COVID-19 were provided by collaborators in the United States, Italy and Spain. HLA class I and class II types, where available, came from metadata supplied by the sample provider rather than from assay-based typing. A freely available public database, intended as a resource for researchers studying the immune response to SARS-CoV-2, is where the repertoires were released. Samples were obtained from the ongoing ImmuneRACE study (first 160 participants) and from some 1,300 subjects provided by 6 global collaborators. The material from the prospective study consisted of cDNA or gDNA derived from T cells, B-cell-depleted T cells, or PBMCs. Sample metadata almost always included a de-identified subject ID, COVID-19 status, age in years and sex. Deeply sampled blood TCRbeta repertoires from subjects exposed to, actively infected with, or recovered from COVID-19 were included in the dataset. Overall study outcomes, separate from this receptor: How much clinical and demographic metadata was included differed by source and by participant, and the metadata was provided uncurated.

Clipping removes 3 bases from V and 0 bases from J, with 7 as the unmatched junction base count. From the cysteine up to the phenylalanine, the CDR3 has a length of 17 residues. The read is trimmed to its CDR3 DNA, 51 bases read in frame from base 1. From the germline V gene, CDR1 is SGHRS and CDR2 is YFSETQ. The immunoSEQ Assay, a bias-controlled multiplex PCR, was used to amplify TCRbeta CDR3 regions from genomic DNA. The original pipeline was this. The number of nucleated cells in each sample was estimated from the amplification of reference gene primers within the assay. To quantify the absolute abundance of each unique TCRbeta CDR3 rearrangement, sequence reads were collapsed and filtered. For each sample, productive Simpson clonality was calculated as the square root of Simpson's diversity index across productive rearrangements. Sourced from immuneACCESS, this table was stored by TCRdb with only in-frame sequences that have V and J called. A share of the clones is absent; for the studies checked, an unresolved V gene accounts for under half, and the remainder has no known explanation. The V and J calls and the clone size are those of that table, but D and trimming were determined from the DNA. In all, the sample holds some 76,000 clones, and 90% of those were seen once. Of the sample, 5.1% is held by the ten largest clones.

The specimen sequenced was peripheral blood. Recombination linked TRBV5-1 to TRBJ2-2, with TRBD2 matching 8 junction bases. The TCR comes from a woman aged 18 to 35 with acute or convalescent COVID-19. The CDR3 corresponds to CASSSGLAGSNTGELFF. The DNA sequence is as follows: TGCGCCAGCAGCTCTGGATTAGCGGGGTCGAACACCGGGGAGCTGTTTTTT.